This T cell receptor beta chain was recovered during a study of blood T cell repertoires in COVID-19. Background on the study: In each case, the material was cDNA or gDNA derived from T cells, B-cell-depleted T cells, or PBMCs.

Seattle cases were enrolled at active infection and followed longitudinally. Data came from immunoSEQ multiplex PCR; TCRdb stores just in-frame clones and leaves some out. The sample holds more than 150,000 clones; 94% are singletons and the top ten take 0.76%. This TCR was sampled from a man aged 30 to 45 with COVID-19, enrolled during active disease. The material sequenced was peripheral blood.

CDR3 nucleotide sequence: TGTGCCAGCAGCCTACGGACAGTTTATAGCAATCAGCCCCAGCATTTT. Translation gives CASSLRTVYSNQPQHF. The rearrangement uses TRBV5-5 and TRBJ1-5; possibly TRBD1 for D (6 bases). V shed 4 bases and J shed 0 bases, with 14 bases lying between them. This CDR3 is built from 16 residues. Germline V lookup: CDR1 SGHKS, CDR2 YYEKEE (reference sequence).